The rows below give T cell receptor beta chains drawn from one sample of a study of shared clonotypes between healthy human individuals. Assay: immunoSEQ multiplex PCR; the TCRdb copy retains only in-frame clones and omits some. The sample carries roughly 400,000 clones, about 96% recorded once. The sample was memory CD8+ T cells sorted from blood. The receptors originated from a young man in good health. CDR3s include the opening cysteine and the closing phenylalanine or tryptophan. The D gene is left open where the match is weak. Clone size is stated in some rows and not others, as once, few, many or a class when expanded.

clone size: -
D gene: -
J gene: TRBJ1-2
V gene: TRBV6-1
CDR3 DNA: TGTGCCAGCAGTGAATGGGGTGGAGGGATCTATGGCTACACCTTC
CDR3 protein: CASSEWGGGIYGYTF

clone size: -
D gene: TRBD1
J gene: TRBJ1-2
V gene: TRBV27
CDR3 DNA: TGTGCCAGCAGTTTCCTAGGGACAGCAAGTGGCTACACCTTC
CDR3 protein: CASSFLGTASGYTF

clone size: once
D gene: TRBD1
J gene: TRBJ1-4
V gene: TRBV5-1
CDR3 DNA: TGCGCCAGCAGCTGGGGACAGAGCGACGAAAAACTGTTTTTT
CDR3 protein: CASSWGQSDEKLFF

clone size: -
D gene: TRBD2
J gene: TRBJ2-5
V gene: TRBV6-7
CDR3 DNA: TGTGCCAGCAGTTACTCGAATCTAGCGGGAGAAGAGACCCAGTACTTC
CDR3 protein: CASSYSNLAGEETQYF

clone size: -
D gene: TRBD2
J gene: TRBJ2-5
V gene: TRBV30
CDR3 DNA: TGTGCCTGGAGCCTAGCGGGAGGGGGGACCCAGTACTTC
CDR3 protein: CAWSLAGGGTQYF

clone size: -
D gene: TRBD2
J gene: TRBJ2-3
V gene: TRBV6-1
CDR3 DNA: TGTGCCAGCAGTGTATCAGGGAGGGTCGATACGCAGTATTTT
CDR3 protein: CASSVSGRVDTQYF

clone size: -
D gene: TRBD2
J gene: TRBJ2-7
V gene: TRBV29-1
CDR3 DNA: TGCAGCGCCTTACTAGCGGCTGGAGGCTACGAGCAGTACTTC
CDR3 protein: CSALLAAGGYEQYF

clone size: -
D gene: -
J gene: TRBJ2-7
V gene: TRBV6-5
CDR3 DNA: TGTGCCAGCAGTTACGGTCCGGAAGCAGGGACCTACGAGCAGTACTTC
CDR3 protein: CASSYGPEAGTYEQYF

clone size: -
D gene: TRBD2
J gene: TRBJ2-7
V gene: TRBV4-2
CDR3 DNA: TGTGCCAGCAGGGAGGGACTAGCGGATTCCTACGAGCAGTACTTC
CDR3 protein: CASREGLADSYEQYF

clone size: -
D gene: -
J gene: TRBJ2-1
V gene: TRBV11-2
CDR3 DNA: TGTGCCAGCAGCTTACTGGGTGGCGAGCAGTTCTTC
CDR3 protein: CASSLLGGEQFF

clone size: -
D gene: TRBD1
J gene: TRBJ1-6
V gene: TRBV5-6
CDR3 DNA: TGTGCCAGCAGCCTCGGGACAGGGGTTTCACCCCTCCACTTT
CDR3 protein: CASSLGTGVSPLHF

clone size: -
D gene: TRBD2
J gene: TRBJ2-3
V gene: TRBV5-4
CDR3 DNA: TGTGCCAGCAGCTTGGGCAGCGGACTAGCGGGAGGGAGTACGCAGTATTTT
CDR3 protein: CASSLGSGLAGGSTQYF

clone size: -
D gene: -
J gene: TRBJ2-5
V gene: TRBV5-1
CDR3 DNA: TGCGCCAGCAGCCTAAGGACAGTGGAGACCCAGTACTTC
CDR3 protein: CASSLRTVETQYF

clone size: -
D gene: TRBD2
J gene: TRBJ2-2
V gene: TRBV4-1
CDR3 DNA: TGCGCCAGCAGCCAAGAGGGGACTAGCGGGAGATTGAGAACCGGGGAGCTGTTTTTT
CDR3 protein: CASSQEGTSGRLRTGELFF

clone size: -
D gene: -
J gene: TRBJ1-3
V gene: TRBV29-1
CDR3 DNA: TGCAGCGTTGAAGGGGGCTCTGGAAACACCATATATTTT
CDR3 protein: CSVEGGSGNTIYF

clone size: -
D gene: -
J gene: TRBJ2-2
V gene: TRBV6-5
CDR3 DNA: TGTGCCACCTTCAGGGACACCGGGGAGCTGTTTTTT
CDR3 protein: CATFRDTGELFF

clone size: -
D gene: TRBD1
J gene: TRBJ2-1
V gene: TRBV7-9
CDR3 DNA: TGTGCCAGCAGCTTAAGCTATGGGGACAGGGTGAACTTAAATGAGCAGTTCTTC
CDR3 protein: CASSLSYGDRVNLNEQFF

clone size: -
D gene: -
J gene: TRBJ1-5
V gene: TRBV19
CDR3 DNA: TGTGCCAGTAGTAATTGGGGTGATGCGCAGCCCCAGCATTTT
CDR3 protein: CASSNWGDAQPQHF

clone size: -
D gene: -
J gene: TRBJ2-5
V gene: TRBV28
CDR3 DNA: TGTGCCAGCAGTTTATTCCAGGGGTACCTGCAGACCCAGTACTTC
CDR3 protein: CASSLFQGYLQTQYF

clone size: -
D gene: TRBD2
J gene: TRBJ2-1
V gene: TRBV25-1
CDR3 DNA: TGTGCCAGCAGTGGGGCTAGCGGGAGATACAATGAGCAGTTCTTC
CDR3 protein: CASSGASGRYNEQFF

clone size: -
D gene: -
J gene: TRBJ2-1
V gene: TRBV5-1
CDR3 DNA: TGCGCCAGCAGCTTAGTGTTAGGGGGCTACAATGAGCAGTTCTTC
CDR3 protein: CASSLVLGGYNEQFF

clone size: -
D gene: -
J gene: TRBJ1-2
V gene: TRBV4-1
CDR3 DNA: TGCGCCAGCAGCCAAGATATCTATGGCTACACCTTC
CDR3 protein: CASSQDIYGYTF

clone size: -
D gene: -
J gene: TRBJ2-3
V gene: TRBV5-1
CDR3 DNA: TGCGCCAGCAGCTTGGGGGGCACTTGGGATACGCAGTATTTT
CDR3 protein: CASSLGGTWDTQYF

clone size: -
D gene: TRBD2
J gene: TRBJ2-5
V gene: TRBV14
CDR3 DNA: TGTGCCAGCAGCCCGTCCTCTTCTCTAGCGGGAGGTGGGACCCAGTACTTC
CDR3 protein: CASSPSSSLAGGGTQYF

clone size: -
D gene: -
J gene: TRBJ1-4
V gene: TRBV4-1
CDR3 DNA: TGCGCCAGCAGCCAATGGTCAGGCCGCTCTAATGAAAAACTGTTTTTT
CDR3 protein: CASSQWSGRSNEKLFF

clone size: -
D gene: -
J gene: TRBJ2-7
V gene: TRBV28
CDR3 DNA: TGTGCCAGCAGTTTATTCGGAGGGAATTACGAGCAGTACTTC
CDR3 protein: CASSLFGGNYEQYF

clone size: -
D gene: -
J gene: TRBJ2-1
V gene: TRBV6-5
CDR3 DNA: TGTGCCAGCAGGTCGCTAGTAGGCTCCTACAATGAGCAGTTCTTC
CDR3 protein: CASRSLVGSYNEQFF

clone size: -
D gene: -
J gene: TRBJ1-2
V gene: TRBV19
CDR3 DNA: TGTGCCAGTAGTATGGGTTTAGAGGGGCGCGGTGGCTACACCTTC
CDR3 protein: CASSMGLEGRGGYTF

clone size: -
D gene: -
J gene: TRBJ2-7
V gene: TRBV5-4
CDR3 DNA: TGTGCCAGCAGCTTGTCGGGCAGTATCTACGAGCAGTACTTC
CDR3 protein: CASSLSGSIYEQYF

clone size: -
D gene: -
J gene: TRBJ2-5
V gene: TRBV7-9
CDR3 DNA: TGTGCCAGCAGCTTACTGAGCCAAGAGACCCAGTACTTC
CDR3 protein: CASSLLSQETQYF

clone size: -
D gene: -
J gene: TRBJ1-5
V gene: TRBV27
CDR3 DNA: TGTGCCAGCAGTTTTCCAGGAGGAATTTTTAATCAGCCCCAGCATTTT
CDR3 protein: CASSFPGGIFNQPQHF

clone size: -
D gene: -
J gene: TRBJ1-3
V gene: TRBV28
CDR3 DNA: TGTGCCAGCAGTCCGATCCGGGCCAGCTATCTCTCTGGAAACACCATATATTTT
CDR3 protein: CASSPIRASYLSGNTIYF

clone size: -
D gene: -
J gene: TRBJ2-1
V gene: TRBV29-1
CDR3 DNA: TGCAGCGTTGCTCCTGCGGGATCCTACAATGAGCAGTTCTTC
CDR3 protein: CSVAPAGSYNEQFF

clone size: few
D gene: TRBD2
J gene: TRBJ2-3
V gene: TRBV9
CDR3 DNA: TGTGCCAGCAGCGTAGGGGCGGGAGGTTTTTCGGCAGATACGCAGTATTTT
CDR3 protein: CASSVGAGGFSADTQYF

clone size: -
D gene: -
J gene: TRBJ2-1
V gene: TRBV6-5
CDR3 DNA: TGTGCCAGCAGTTTGGACAGCGGATACTCCTACAATGAGCAGTTCTTC
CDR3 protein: CASSLDSGYSYNEQFF

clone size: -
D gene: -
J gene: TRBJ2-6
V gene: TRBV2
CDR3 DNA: TGTGCCAGCAGACTCCAAGACAGGACTGGGGCCAACGTCCTGACTTTC
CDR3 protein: CASRLQDRTGANVLTF

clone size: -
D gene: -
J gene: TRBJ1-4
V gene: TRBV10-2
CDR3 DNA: TGCGCCAGCAGGACAGCAACTAATGAAAAACTGTTTTTT
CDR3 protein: CASRTATNEKLFF

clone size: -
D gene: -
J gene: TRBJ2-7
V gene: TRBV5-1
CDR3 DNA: TGCGCCAGCAGCTGGGAACAGGGAAGGCTCTCCTACGAGCAGTACTTC
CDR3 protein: CASSWEQGRLSYEQYF

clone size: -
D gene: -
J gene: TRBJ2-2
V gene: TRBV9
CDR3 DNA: TGTGCCAGCAGCGTAGGAGTTGGCACCGGGGAGCTGTTTTTT
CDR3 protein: CASSVGVGTGELFF

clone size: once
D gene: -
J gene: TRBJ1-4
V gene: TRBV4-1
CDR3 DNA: TGCGCCAGCAGCGATAAGAGGTTTCTCCAAGATACCTCAGCAGAAAAACTGTTTTTT
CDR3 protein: CASSDKRFLQDTSAEKLFF

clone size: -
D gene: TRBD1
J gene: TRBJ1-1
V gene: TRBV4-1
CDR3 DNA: TGCGCCAGCAGCCGAATTGGGACAGGTGAAGCTTTCTTT
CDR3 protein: CASSRIGTGEAFF

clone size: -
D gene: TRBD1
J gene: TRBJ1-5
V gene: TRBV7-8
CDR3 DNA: TGTGCCAGCAGCGCAGCGCGACAGGGGGCTCGGCAGCCCCAGCATTTT
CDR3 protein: CASSAARQGARQPQHF

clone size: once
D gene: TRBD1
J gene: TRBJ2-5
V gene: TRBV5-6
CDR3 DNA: TGTGCCAGCAGCTCAGGGGGCCTCCAAGAGACCCAGTACTTC
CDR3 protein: CASSSGGLQETQYF

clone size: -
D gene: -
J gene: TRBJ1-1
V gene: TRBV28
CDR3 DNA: TGTGCCAGCAGTTCCGGGACGTACACTGAAGCTTTCTTT
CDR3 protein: CASSSGTYTEAFF

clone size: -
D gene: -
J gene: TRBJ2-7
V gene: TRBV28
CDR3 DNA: TGTGCCAGCAGTTTATTGGGGGAATCCTACGAGCAGTACTTC
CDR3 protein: CASSLLGESYEQYF

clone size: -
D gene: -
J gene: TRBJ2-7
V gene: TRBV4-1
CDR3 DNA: TGCGCCAGCAGCCAAGCCCGCGGGTACGAGCAGTACTTC
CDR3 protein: CASSQARGYEQYF